These T cell receptor beta chains were read from a single sample in a study of OX40 agonist ivuxolimab in advanced cancers. Measured with immunoSEQ multiplex PCR; TCRdb has only the in-frame clones, and not every one. Of tens of thousands of clones listed, around 84% are singletons. The source was CD4+ or CD8+ T cells sorted from blood, collected in a trial of the OX40 agonist ivuxolimab. These receptors were taken from an adult with an advanced solid tumor such as melanoma, head and neck, liver or kidney cancer. The CDR3 runs from the conserved cysteine through the conserved F or W. Each record gives: J gene, D gene, CDR3 length, clone size, V gene, CDR3 protein, CDR3 DNA. A D gene is named only where the DNA matches it firmly. Clone sizes are given selectively: once, few, many, or a class where the clone is expanded.

J gene: TRBJ1-2
D gene: .
CDR3 length: 14
clone size: once
V gene: TRBV18
CDR3 protein: CASSPLKSLYGYTF
CDR3 DNA: TGTGCCAGCTCACCACTAAAATCTCTCTATGGCTACACCTTC

J gene: TRBJ2-5
D gene: TRBD2
CDR3 length: 16
clone size: .
V gene: TRBV27
CDR3 protein: CASRSGLAGFQETQYF
CDR3 DNA: TGTGCCAGCAGGTCGGGACTAGCGGGCTTTCAAGAGACCCAGTACTTC

J gene: TRBJ2-7
D gene: .
CDR3 length: 15
clone size: .
V gene: TRBV9
CDR3 protein: CASSVDVSYSYEQYF
CDR3 DNA: TGTGCCAGCAGCGTAGATGTCAGCTACTCCTACGAGCAGTACTTC

J gene: TRBJ1-5
D gene: TRBD1
CDR3 length: 16
clone size: .
V gene: TRBV19
CDR3 protein: CASSRQGRYSNQPQHF
CDR3 DNA: TGTGCCAGTAGTAGACAGGGGAGGTATAGCAATCAGCCCCAGCATTTT

J gene: TRBJ1-1
D gene: .
CDR3 length: 16
clone size: once
V gene: TRBV11-1
CDR3 protein: CASRGGQWGLNTEAFF
CDR3 DNA: TGTGCCAGCAGGGGTGGACAGTGGGGATTGAACACTGAAGCTTTCTTT

J gene: TRBJ1-6
D gene: .
CDR3 length: 13
clone size: .
V gene: TRBV9
CDR3 protein: CASSVVDGSPLHF
CDR3 DNA: TGTGCCAGCAGCGTAGTCGATGGATCACCCCTCCACTTT

J gene: TRBJ1-2
D gene: .
CDR3 length: 14
clone size: .
V gene: TRBV6-5
CDR3 protein: CASSYSDGGKGYTF
CDR3 DNA: TGTGCCAGCAGTTACTCGGACGGAGGCAAGGGCTACACCTTC

J gene: TRBJ1-6
D gene: .
CDR3 length: 14
clone size: .
V gene: TRBV6-5
CDR3 protein: CASSYGQQNSPLHF
CDR3 DNA: TGTGCCAGCAGTTACGGACAGCAGAATTCACCCCTCCACTTT

J gene: TRBJ2-1
D gene: .
CDR3 length: 15
clone size: few
V gene: TRBV6-5
CDR3 protein: CASSYSGPSYNEQFF
CDR3 DNA: TGTGCCAGCAGTTACAGCGGGCCTTCCTACAATGAGCAGTTCTTC

J gene: TRBJ1-5
D gene: .
CDR3 length: 15
clone size: once
V gene: TRBV19
CDR3 protein: CASSIGEQINQPQHF
CDR3 DNA: TGTGCCAGTAGTATAGGGGAACAAATCAATCAGCCCCAGCATTTT

J gene: TRBJ2-3
D gene: .
CDR3 length: 14
clone size: .
V gene: TRBV7-9
CDR3 protein: CASSLLTGPDTQYF
CDR3 DNA: TGTGCCAGCAGCTTACTTACGGGGCCCGATACGCAGTATTTT

J gene: TRBJ1-1
D gene: .
CDR3 length: 14
clone size: .
V gene: TRBV6-5
CDR3 protein: CASSQDGRNTEAFF
CDR3 DNA: TGTGCCAGCAGTCAGGATGGAAGGAACACTGAAGCTTTCTTT

J gene: TRBJ1-2
D gene: .
CDR3 length: 18
clone size: .
V gene: TRBV4-1
CDR3 protein: CASSQPPDWGSGAGGYTF
CDR3 DNA: TGCGCCAGCAGCCAACCTCCTGATTGGGGATCGGGGGCGGGTGGCTACACCTTC

J gene: TRBJ1-1
D gene: .
CDR3 length: 14
clone size: .
V gene: TRBV5-6
CDR3 protein: CASTLFTGRPEAFF
CDR3 DNA: TGTGCCAGCACCCTTTTTACAGGGAGGCCTGAAGCTTTCTTT

J gene: TRBJ2-5
D gene: .
CDR3 length: 14
clone size: few
V gene: TRBV4-2
CDR3 protein: CASSQPTSSETQYF
CDR3 DNA: TGTGCCAGCAGCCAGCCTACTAGCTCGGAGACCCAGTACTTC

J gene: TRBJ2-5
D gene: .
CDR3 length: 13
clone size: .
V gene: TRBV10-3
CDR3 protein: CAISEGGTETQYF
CDR3 DNA: TGTGCCATCAGTGAAGGAGGGACCGAGACCCAGTACTTC

J gene: TRBJ2-4
D gene: .
CDR3 length: 17
clone size: .
V gene: TRBV7-2
CDR3 protein: CASSLAVREHPLNIQYF
CDR3 DNA: TGTGCCAGCAGCTTAGCAGTACGGGAGCACCCCTTAAACATTCAGTACTTC

J gene: TRBJ2-2
D gene: TRBD1
CDR3 length: 14
clone size: .
V gene: TRBV18
CDR3 protein: CASSGQANTGELFF
CDR3 DNA: TGTGCCAGCTCTGGACAGGCCAACACCGGGGAGCTGTTTTTT

J gene: TRBJ2-7
D gene: .
CDR3 length: 16
clone size: .
V gene: TRBV4-2
CDR3 protein: CASSQEGTSSGYEQYF
CDR3 DNA: TGTGCCAGCAGCCAAGAAGGAACTAGTTCAGGCTACGAGCAGTACTTC

J gene: TRBJ1-2
D gene: .
CDR3 length: 17
clone size: .
V gene: TRBV4-2
CDR3 protein: CASSQDGLDRYNYGYTF
CDR3 DNA: TGTGCCAGCAGCCAAGATGGGTTGGACAGATACAACTATGGCTACACCTTC

J gene: TRBJ1-2
D gene: .
CDR3 length: 11
clone size: .
V gene: TRBV19
CDR3 protein: CASSARTGYTF
CDR3 DNA: TGTGCCAGTAGTGCCAGGACCGGCTACACCTTC

J gene: TRBJ2-7
D gene: .
CDR3 length: 13
clone size: .
V gene: TRBV7-3
CDR3 protein: CASSLNKGYEQYF
CDR3 DNA: TGTGCCAGCAGCTTAAACAAAGGCTACGAGCAGTACTTC

J gene: TRBJ1-5
D gene: .
CDR3 length: 15
clone size: .
V gene: TRBV15
CDR3 protein: CATSRDKGYNQPQHF
CDR3 DNA: TGTGCCACCAGCAGAGATAAGGGCTACAATCAGCCCCAGCATTTT

J gene: TRBJ1-1
D gene: .
CDR3 length: 13
clone size: .
V gene: TRBV6-1
CDR3 protein: CASSELEGVGAFF
CDR3 DNA: TGTGCCAGCAGTGAACTGGAGGGGGTAGGAGCTTTCTTT

J gene: TRBJ1-2
D gene: .
CDR3 length: 15
clone size: .
V gene: TRBV27
CDR3 protein: CASRLAPGTVYGYTF
CDR3 DNA: TGTGCCAGCAGGTTGGCCCCCGGGACCGTCTATGGCTACACCTTC

J gene: TRBJ2-7
D gene: .
CDR3 length: 13
clone size: .
V gene: TRBV6-5
CDR3 protein: CASIGRPSYEQYF
CDR3 DNA: TGTGCCAGCATTGGACGCCCATCCTACGAGCAGTACTTC

J gene: TRBJ1-4
D gene: .
CDR3 length: 16
clone size: .
V gene: TRBV13
CDR3 protein: CASSLIGAGTNEKLFF
CDR3 DNA: TGTGCCAGCAGCTTAATAGGGGCGGGAACTAATGAAAAACTGTTTTTT

J gene: TRBJ1-1
D gene: .
CDR3 length: 11
clone size: .
V gene: TRBV7-6
CDR3 protein: CASRGSREAFF
CDR3 DNA: TGTGCCAGCAGGGGCAGCAGGGAAGCTTTCTTT

J gene: TRBJ2-1
D gene: .
CDR3 length: 13
clone size: .
V gene: TRBV9
CDR3 protein: CASSGPMVNEQFF
CDR3 DNA: TGTGCCAGCAGCGGGCCTATGGTCAATGAGCAGTTCTTC

J gene: TRBJ2-3
D gene: .
CDR3 length: 12
clone size: .
V gene: TRBV18
CDR3 protein: CASSPGGDTQYF
CDR3 DNA: TGTGCCAGCTCACCGGGAGGAGATACGCAGTATTTT

J gene: TRBJ1-1
D gene: .
CDR3 length: 13
clone size: once
V gene: TRBV6-6
CDR3 protein: CASRSHLNTEAFF
CDR3 DNA: TGTGCCAGCAGGTCACATCTGAATACTGAAGCTTTCTTT

J gene: TRBJ2-3
D gene: .
CDR3 length: 14
clone size: .
V gene: TRBV28
CDR3 protein: CASNEAHPTDTQYF
CDR3 DNA: TGTGCCAGCAACGAAGCGCACCCCACAGATACGCAGTATTTT

J gene: TRBJ1-1
D gene: .
CDR3 length: 13
clone size: .
V gene: TRBV6-4
CDR3 protein: CASSSGPNTEAFF
CDR3 DNA: TGTGCCAGCTCGTCAGGGCCGAACACTGAAGCTTTCTTT

J gene: TRBJ1-2
D gene: .
CDR3 length: 14
clone size: .
V gene: TRBV30
CDR3 protein: CAWSVYGEKDGYTF
CDR3 DNA: TGTGCCTGGAGTGTATATGGGGAAAAGGATGGCTACACCTTC

J gene: TRBJ2-3
D gene: TRBD1
CDR3 length: 17
clone size: .
V gene: TRBV7-2
CDR3 protein: CASSPRQGEHITDTQYF
CDR3 DNA: TGTGCCAGCAGCCCAAGACAGGGGGAGCATATCACAGATACGCAGTATTTT

J gene: TRBJ1-2
D gene: TRBD1
CDR3 length: 15
clone size: .
V gene: TRBV30
CDR3 protein: CAWSAGAGGTYGYTF
CDR3 DNA: TGTGCCTGGAGTGCGGGAGCAGGGGGAACCTATGGCTACACCTTC

J gene: TRBJ1-6
D gene: TRBD1
CDR3 length: 15
clone size: once
V gene: TRBV18
CDR3 protein: CASSPSTGGISPLHF
CDR3 DNA: TGTGCCAGCTCACCGTCGACAGGGGGTATTTCACCCCTCCACTTT

J gene: TRBJ2-6
D gene: .
CDR3 length: 15
clone size: .
V gene: TRBV19
CDR3 protein: CASSIAGLGANVLTF
CDR3 DNA: TGTGCCAGTAGTATAGCAGGGCTGGGGGCCAACGTCCTGACTTTC

J gene: TRBJ2-7
D gene: TRBD1
CDR3 length: 12
clone size: .
V gene: TRBV6-5
CDR3 protein: CATRDSSYEQYF
CDR3 DNA: TGTGCCACCAGGGACAGTTCCTACGAGCAGTACTTC

J gene: TRBJ1-5
D gene: .
CDR3 length: 13
clone size: .
V gene: TRBV18
CDR3 protein: CASSPQGSQPQHF
CDR3 DNA: TGTGCCAGCTCACCACAGGGGAGCCAGCCCCAGCATTTT

J gene: TRBJ2-1
D gene: .
CDR3 length: 11
clone size: once
V gene: TRBV27
CDR3 protein: CASSTSHEQFF
CDR3 DNA: TGTGCCAGCAGTACCAGCCATGAGCAGTTCTTC

J gene: TRBJ1-2
D gene: TRBD1
CDR3 length: 16
clone size: .
V gene: TRBV7-2
CDR3 protein: CASSLFQAGGTYGYTF
CDR3 DNA: TGTGCCAGCAGCTTGTTCCAGGCAGGGGGGACCTATGGCTACACCTTC

J gene: TRBJ1-1
D gene: TRBD1
CDR3 length: 14
clone size: .
V gene: TRBV7-2
CDR3 protein: CASSPRQGVTEAFF
CDR3 DNA: TGTGCCAGCAGCCCCCGACAGGGGGTTACTGAAGCTTTCTTT

J gene: TRBJ1-3
D gene: TRBD1
CDR3 length: 16
clone size: few
V gene: TRBV9
CDR3 protein: CASSAQTGTGSNTIYF
CDR3 DNA: TGTGCCAGCAGCGCCCAAACCGGGACAGGGAGTAACACCATATATTTT

J gene: TRBJ1-1
D gene: .
CDR3 length: 15
clone size: .
V gene: TRBV11-2
CDR3 protein: CASSLEAGSNTEAFF
CDR3 DNA: TGTGCCAGCAGCTTAGAGGCAGGGTCGAACACTGAAGCTTTCTTT

J gene: TRBJ1-3
D gene: .
CDR3 length: 17
clone size: .
V gene: TRBV4-1
CDR3 protein: CASSQPREAISGNTIYF
CDR3 DNA: TGCGCCAGCAGCCAACCTCGAGAGGCAATTTCTGGAAACACCATATATTTT

J gene: TRBJ2-5
D gene: TRBD2
CDR3 length: 13
clone size: .
V gene: TRBV10-3
CDR3 protein: CAIRGGPSKTQYF
CDR3 DNA: TGTGCCATCAGGGGAGGGCCGAGCAAGACCCAGTACTTC

J gene: TRBJ1-5
D gene: TRBD1
CDR3 length: 18
clone size: .
V gene: TRBV4-1
CDR3 protein: CASSPGTASTHSNQPQHF
CDR3 DNA: TGCGCCAGCAGCCCGGGGACAGCCAGTACACATAGCAATCAGCCCCAGCATTTT

J gene: TRBJ2-7
D gene: .
CDR3 length: 15
clone size: .
V gene: TRBV7-2
CDR3 protein: CASSLDLQGGYEQYF
CDR3 DNA: TGTGCCAGCAGCTTAGATCTGCAGGGGGGGTACGAGCAGTACTTC

J gene: TRBJ2-7
D gene: .
CDR3 length: 12
clone size: .
V gene: TRBV10-2
CDR3 protein: CASSEQGYEQYF
CDR3 DNA: TGCGCCAGCAGTGAACAGGGCTACGAGCAGTACTTC

J gene: TRBJ1-4
D gene: .
CDR3 length: 14
clone size: few
V gene: TRBV7-9
CDR3 protein: CASSYAATNEKLFF
CDR3 DNA: TGTGCCAGCAGTTACGCTGCAACTAATGAAAAACTGTTTTTT